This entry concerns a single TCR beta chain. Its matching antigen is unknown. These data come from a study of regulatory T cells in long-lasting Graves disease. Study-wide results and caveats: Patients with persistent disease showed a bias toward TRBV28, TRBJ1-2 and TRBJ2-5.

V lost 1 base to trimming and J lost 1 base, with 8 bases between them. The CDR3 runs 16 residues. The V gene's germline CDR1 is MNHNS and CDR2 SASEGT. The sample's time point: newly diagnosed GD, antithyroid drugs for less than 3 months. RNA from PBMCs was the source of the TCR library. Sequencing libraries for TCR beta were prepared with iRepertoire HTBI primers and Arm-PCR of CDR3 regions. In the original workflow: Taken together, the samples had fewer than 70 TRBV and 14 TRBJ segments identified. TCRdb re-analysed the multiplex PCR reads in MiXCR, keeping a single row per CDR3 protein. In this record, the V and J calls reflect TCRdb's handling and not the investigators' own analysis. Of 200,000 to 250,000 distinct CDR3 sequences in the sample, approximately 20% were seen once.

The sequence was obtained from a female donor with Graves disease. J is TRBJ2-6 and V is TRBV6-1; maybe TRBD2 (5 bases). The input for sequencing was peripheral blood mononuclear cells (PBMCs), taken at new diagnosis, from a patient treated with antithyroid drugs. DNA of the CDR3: TGTGCCAGCAGTGAAGTGGGGAGATCTGGGGCCAACGTCCTGACTTTC. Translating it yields CASSEVGRSGANVLTF.